This TCR beta chain was profiled in a study of cytomegalovirus exposure and HLA in healthy donors. Background on the study: Earlier sequencing of 150 million to 200 million T cells yielded 95 million to 120 million unique TCR beta sequences. Study findings and constraints: Cytomegalovirus status was reportedly diagnosed by the classifier with high specificity and sensitivity.

Primers for the PCR totalled 60 Vbeta and 13 Jbeta. Some clones are missing from TCRdb's copy, which holds only in-frame ones; the method was immunoSEQ multiplex PCR. Of about 180,000 clones in the sample, roughly 76% were seen once. With regard to this clone: Its antigen remains unknown.

CDR1 is SGHRS, CDR2 YFSETQ, per germline. V lost 1 base and J lost 4, with 11 bases in between. The CDR3 has 14 residues. The sequence derives from a woman aged 18-30 years in good health and CMV-seropositive. The gene calls are TRBV5-1 and TRBJ2-5; D is ambiguous. The sequenced sample consisted of PBMCs. The CDR3 reads CASSLSVYGETQYF. CDR3 DNA sequence: TGCGCCAGCAGCTTGAGCGTATATGGAGAGACCCAGTACTTC.